This is a list of T cell receptor beta chains from one sample in a study of blood T cell repertoires in COVID-19. The protocol was immunoSEQ multiplex PCR, while the TCRdb copy is restricted to in-frame clones and leaves out a portion. The sample carries approximately 150,000 clones, about 74% recorded once. Material for sequencing was peripheral blood. These TCRs come from a man between 45 and 60 years old with acute or convalescent COVID-19. Each CDR3 is given with its conserved first and last residue. D genes are given only for firm matches. Size tells how often a clone was seen (once, few, many) or the class of an expanded clone, and some rows leave it out.

TRBJ2-3	TRBD2	TRBV7-2	NA	CASSLGFGGGARDTQYF	TGTGCCAGCAGCCTTGGGTTCGGCGGGGGGGCCAGAGATACGCAGTATTTT
TRBJ1-2	TRBD1	TRBV9	once	CASSVQEGDSRGYTF	TGTGCCAGCAGCGTACAAGAGGGGGACAGCCGGGGCTACACCTTC
TRBJ2-5	TRBD2	TRBV5-1	NA	CASSLVGTSGETQYF	TGCGCCAGCAGCTTGGTAGGGACTAGCGGAGAGACCCAGTACTTC
TRBJ2-5	TRBD2	TRBV7-2	NA	CASSLRRGGIQETQYF	TGTGCCAGCAGCTTACGGCGGGGGGGGATCCAAGAGACCCAGTACTTC
TRBJ2-7	NA	TRBV29-1	NA	CSVVARGTYEQYF	TGCAGCGTTGTCGCCAGGGGCACCTACGAGCAGTACTTC
TRBJ2-1	NA	TRBV29-1	once	CSVAQNNEQFF	TGCAGCGTTGCGCAGAACAATGAGCAGTTCTTC
TRBJ1-3	NA	TRBV3-1/TRBV3-2	NA	CASSSRLGTGNTIYF	TGTGCCAGCAGCTCAAGGCTGGGCACTGGAAACACCATATATTTT
TRBJ1-4	NA	TRBV14	NA	CASSPFVGNEKLFF	TGTGCCAGCAGCCCGTTCGTCGGGAATGAAAAACTGTTTTTT
TRBJ1-1	TRBD1	TRBV4-2	NA	CASSQVDRVEAEAFF	TGTGCCAGCAGCCAAGTTGACAGGGTGGAAGCTGAAGCTTTCTTT
TRBJ1-1	TRBD1	TRBV6-5	NA	CASKNRGQDTEAFF	TGTGCCAGCAAGAACAGGGGGCAGGACACTGAAGCTTTCTTT
TRBJ1-2	NA	TRBV6-6	NA	CASSPLSSAGGTYGYTF	TGTGCCAGCAGTCCCCTCTCGAGTGCGGGGGGGACCTATGGCTACACCTTC
TRBJ1-1	NA	TRBV30	NA	CAWSVLTEAFF	TGTGCCTGGAGTGTTCTCACTGAAGCTTTCTTT
TRBJ1-1	NA	TRBV11-2	few	CASSLGRGQNTEAFF	TGTGCCAGCAGCTTAGGACGGGGACAAAACACTGAAGCTTTCTTT
TRBJ2-2	NA	TRBV3-1/TRBV3-2	few	CASSQDLTGELFF	TGTGCCAGCAGCCAAGATCTCACCGGGGAGCTGTTTTTT
TRBJ1-1	NA	TRBV14	NA	CASSQEWGGSEAFF	TGTGCCAGCAGCCAAGAGTGGGGAGGTTCTGAAGCTTTCTTT
TRBJ1-2	TRBD1	TRBV5-1	NA	CASSLATGGGYGYTF	TGCGCCAGCAGCTTGGCGACAGGGGGCGGCTATGGCTACACCTTC
TRBJ1-2	NA	TRBV28	NA	CASTEAGTTYGYTF	TGTGCCAGCACCGAAGCCGGGACAACCTATGGCTACACCTTC
TRBJ2-5	NA	TRBV2	NA	CASSEGWAFETQYF	TGTGCCAGCAGTGAAGGTTGGGCTTTTGAGACCCAGTACTTC
TRBJ2-3	TRBD2	TRBV6-6	NA	CASSSWTSGGTDTQYF	TGTGCCAGCAGTTCCTGGACTAGCGGGGGCACAGATACGCAGTATTTT
TRBJ2-5	TRBD2	TRBV4-1	NA	CASSQLWTSEETQYF	TGCGCCAGCAGCCAACTCTGGACTAGCGAAGAGACCCAGTACTTC
TRBJ1-5	NA	TRBV20-1	NA	CSAMDSPPQHF	TGCAGTGCTATGGACAGCCCGCCCCAGCATTTT
TRBJ1-4	NA	TRBV7-9	NA	CASSLDGSEKLFF	TGTGCCAGCAGCTTAGACGGGAGTGAAAAACTGTTTTTT
TRBJ2-2	NA	TRBV30	NA	CAWIRTGELFF	TGTGCCTGGATCCGCACCGGGGAGCTGTTTTTT
TRBJ2-3	TRBD2	TRBV27	NA	CASSLSGNGDTQYF	TGTGCCAGCAGTTTAAGCGGGAATGGAGATACGCAGTATTTT
TRBJ2-2	TRBD1	TRBV27	few	CASSLFNRGATGELFF	TGTGCCAGCAGTTTATTTAACAGGGGGGCCACCGGGGAGCTGTTTTTT
TRBJ2-2	NA	TRBV13	NA	CASSSDLPGEGTGELFF	TGTGCCAGCAGCTCAGACCTCCCGGGTGAGGGCACCGGGGAGCTGTTTTTT
TRBJ1-1	TRBD1	TRBV5-4	NA	CASSEGQGVGTEAFF	TGTGCCAGCAGCGAGGGACAGGGGGTCGGCACTGAAGCTTTCTTT
TRBJ1-5	TRBD1	TRBV27	NA	CASSLRQGSQPQHF	TGTGCCAGCAGTTTAAGACAGGGGTCTCAGCCCCAGCATTTT
TRBJ1-3	TRBD1	TRBV6-5	NA	CASRDRALGNTIYF	TGTGCCAGCAGGGACAGGGCTCTAGGAAACACCATATATTTT
TRBJ1-3	NA	TRBV6-7	NA	CASRLLAGSGNTIYF	TGTGCCAGCAGATTACTAGCGGGGTCTGGAAACACCATATATTTT
TRBJ2-5	NA	TRBV3-1/TRBV3-2	NA	CASSQDVFAGETQYF	TGTGCCAGCAGCCAAGATGTCTTCGCAGGAGAGACCCAGTACTTC
TRBJ1-6	NA	TRBV21-1	NA	CASSKATGEGEALHF	TGTGCCAGCAGCAAAGCGACAGGGGAGGGCGAGGCCCTCCACTTT
TRBJ2-5	NA	TRBV4-1	NA	CASSQGYEGNQETQYF	TGCGCCAGCAGCCAAGGGTATGAGGGAAATCAAGAGACCCAGTACTTC
TRBJ1-5	TRBD1	TRBV19	NA	CASSKDRNQPQHF	TGTGCCAGTAGTAAGGACAGGAATCAGCCCCAGCATTTT
TRBJ1-3	TRBD1	TRBV30	once	CAWSYAGGQGASGNTIYF	TGTGCCTGGAGTTATGCGGGTGGTCAGGGGGCCTCTGGAAACACCATATATTTT
TRBJ2-5	TRBD1	TRBV5-1	NA	CASSTGTGQEETQYF	TGCGCCAGCAGCACGGGGACAGGGCAGGAAGAGACCCAGTACTTC
TRBJ1-1	NA	TRBV4-1	NA	CASSLGPLNTEAFF	TGCGCCAGCAGCCTCGGTCCCTTGAACACTGAAGCTTTCTTT
TRBJ2-5	TRBD2	TRBV3-1/TRBV3-2	once	CASSQDPPGLVETQYF	TGTGCCAGCAGCCAAGATCCCCCGGGACTAGTAGAGACCCAGTACTTC
TRBJ2-1	NA	TRBV20-1	NA	CSSGNNEQFF	TGCAGTTCAGGGAACAATGAGCAGTTCTTC
TRBJ1-5	TRBD1	TRBV7-6	NA	CASSLDDREGWPQHF	TGTGCCAGCAGCTTAGATGACAGGGAAGGATGGCCCCAGCATTTT
TRBJ1-1	TRBD1	TRBV5-6	NA	CASSARDRGYDTEAFF	TGTGCCAGCAGCGCCCGGGACAGGGGGTACGACACTGAAGCTTTCTTT
TRBJ1-6	TRBD1	TRBV7-8	NA	CASSLGTGDSPLHF	TGTGCCAGCAGCTTGGGGACAGGGGATTCACCCCTCCACTTT
TRBJ2-5	NA	TRBV20-1	NA	CSVDGQETQYF	TGCAGCGTTGACGGGCAAGAGACCCAGTACTTC
TRBJ1-1	NA	TRBV27	NA	CASSSRRDARLNTEAFF	TGTGCCAGCAGTTCACGGCGGGACGCGCGGTTGAACACTGAAGCTTTCTTT
TRBJ1-4	NA	TRBV4-1	few	CASSQVEGTNEKLFF	TGCGCCAGCAGCCAAGTCGAGGGCACTAATGAAAAACTGTTTTTT
TRBJ1-4	NA	TRBV5-4	NA	CASSPTGSTTNEKLFF	TGTGCCAGCAGCCCCACAGGGTCGACAACTAATGAAAAACTGTTTTTT
TRBJ2-5	NA	TRBV27	once	CASSEGLPKETQYF	TGTGCCAGCAGTGAGGGCCTTCCGAAGGAGACCCAGTACTTC
TRBJ1-1	TRBD1	TRBV6-5	NA	CASSRQGWNTEAFF	TGTGCCAGCAGCCGACAGGGTTGGAACACTGAAGCTTTCTTT